A single sample gave rise to the 20 T cell receptor beta chains below, sequenced in a study of blood T cell repertoires in COVID-19. TCRdb's copy holds only in-frame clones and misses some; the assay was immunoSEQ multiplex PCR. Among approximately 260,000 clones, around 87% were seen once, and the ten largest hold about 6%. Sequencing was performed on PBMCs or T cells enriched from blood (not recorded which). These receptors were taken from a woman aged 25 to 45 with acute COVID-19.

The V call is TRBV6-5, the J call TRBJ2-5; D may be TRBD1 (6 bases). V lost 5 bases to trimming and J lost 2 bases, with 12 bases between them. Germline values: CDR1 MNHEY, CDR2 SVGAGI. The CDR3 has 14 amino acids. The CDR3 sequence: CASSLPRGQETQYF. As DNA, the CDR3 is TGTGCCAGCAGTCTCCCGAGGGGGCAAGAGACCCAGTACTTC.

This clone was seen a single time. The CDR3 region is CASSLGQSGTQVYGYTF. CDR3 DNA: TGTGCCAGCAGCTTAGGACAGTCTGGGACTCAAGTCTATGGCTACACCTTC. This chain uses TRBV13 with TRBJ1-2; TRBD1 might be the D (5 bases). This CDR3 is built from 17 residues. The germline gives CDR1 PRHDT, CDR2 FYEKMQ (reference sequence). The V and J ends lost 0 bases and 4 bases respectively, with 18 bases between them.

This sequence joins TRBV5-1 and TRBJ1-1; D is unclear. V was shortened by 4 bases and J by 1 base, with 17 bases between the two germline ends. The CDR3 length is 16 residues. Germline assignment: CDR1 SGHRS and CDR2 YFSETQ. The CDR3 nucleotides are TGCGCCAGCAGCGCCGGAGGCGGGAGCTGGAACACTGAAGCTTTCTTT. It is translated as CASSAGGGSWNTEAFF.

The rearrangement joins TRBV13 to TRBJ2-3; TRBD1 matches at 9 bases. Germline CDR1 and CDR2: PRHDT and FYEKMQ (reference sequence). The CDR3 loop spans 15 amino acids. After removal of 5 bases from V and 7 bases from J, the junction contained 10 bases not matched to a gene. CDR3 bases: TGTGCCAGCAGCCATTTCCGGGACAGGGCAAATACGCAGTATTTT. This gives the protein CASSHFRDRANTQYF.

This clone was seen a single time. This chain joins TRBV7-9 and TRBJ1-1; 7 positions agree with TRBD1. CDR1 is SEHNR, CDR2 FQNEAQ, per germline (reference sequence). J lost 4 bases, V lost 5 bases, and 4 bases had no gene match. The CDR3 extends over 13 amino acids. The DNA of the CDR3 is TGTGCCAGCAGCGAGACAGGGCTCACTGAAGCTTTCTTT. Translated, it gives CASSETGLTEAFF. Supplemented by reference TRBV7-9 and TRBJ1-1, the full variable domain reads DTGVSQNPRHKITKRGQNVTFRCDPISEHNRLYWYRQTLGQGPEFLTYFQNEAQLEKSRLLSDRFSAERPKGSFSTLEIQRTEQGDSAMYLCASSETGLTEAFFGQGTRLTVV.

The genes are TRBV7-9 and TRBJ1-6, with D perhaps matching TRBD1 (5 bases). The CDR3 loop spans 18 amino acids. Germline loops: CDR1 SEHNR, CDR2 FQNEAQ (reference sequence). Between the trimmed V and J ends, which lost 4 bases and 0 bases, there was a span of 16 bases. In DNA form, the CDR3 reads TGTGCCAGCAGCTCATCCAGCCAGGGTCACTCCTATAATTCACCCCTCCACTTT. Translating it yields CASSSSSQGHSYNSPLHF. The entire variable domain, with the rest obtained from reference TRBV7-9 and TRBJ1-6, is as follows: DTGVSQNPRHKITKRGQNVTFRCDPISEHNRLYWYRQTLGQGPEFLTYFQNEAQLEKSRLLSDRFSAERPKGSFSTLEIQRTEQGDSAMYLCASSSSSQGHSYNSPLHFGNGTRLTVT.

The gene calls are TRBV2 and TRBJ1-2; 10 bases are shared with TRBD1. The CDR3 covers 16 residues. Trimming at V came to 3 bases and at J to 0 bases, leaving 4 bases not matched to a gene. Germline CDR1 SNHLY, CDR2 FYNNEI. The CDR3 DNA sequence: TGTGCCAGCAGTGAGGGAGGACAGGGGGCTAACTATGGCTACACCTTC. Residues: CASSEGGQGANYGYTF.

This clone was observed once. The CDR3 coding sequence is TGCGCCAGCAGTTTGACAGTAGGCCAGCCCCAGCATTTT. The encoded protein is CASSLTVGQPQHF. The chain uses TRBV5-1 and TRBJ1-5; the D gene is possibly TRBD1 (5 bases). The ends were cut back, 5 bases at V and 7 bases at J, with 13 bases in the middle. The CDR3 covers 13 residues. CDR1 is SGHRS, CDR2 YFSETQ, per germline.

The sample holds a few counts of this clone. This CDR3 reads CASSLRGEGFNEQFF. CDR3 DNA sequence: TGTGCCAGCAGCTTGCGGGGGGAAGGATTCAATGAGCAGTTCTTC. The chain joins TRBV7-9 to TRBJ2-1, with TRBD2 identical over 8 bases. The CDR3 contains 15 residues. Germline V gene data show CDR1 as SEHNR and CDR2 as FQNEAQ (reference sequence). The junction had 7 bases not matched to a gene; V was cut back by 3 bases and J by 6 bases. Full variable domain (rest looked up from reference TRBV7-9 and TRBJ2-1): DTGVSQNPRHKITKRGQNVTFRCDPISEHNRLYWYRQTLGQGPEFLTYFQNEAQLEKSRLLSDRFSAERPKGSFSTLEIQRTEQGDSAMYLCASSLRGEGFNEQFFGPGTRLTVL.

This clone was counted only a few times. The chain combines TRBV19 with TRBJ1-2; D remains unclear. V was trimmed by 10 bases and J by 4 bases, leaving 10 bases between them. CDR1 LNHDA and CDR2 SQIVND come from the germline V gene (reference sequence). CDR3 length: 11 amino acids. CDR3 protein: CATRRGYGYTF. The DNA for the CDR3 is TGTGCCACCCGACGGGGCTATGGCTACACCTTC.

V and J are TRBV19 and TRBJ1-5, with 8 bases lining up with TRBD1. CDR1 and CDR2 (germline): LNHDA, SQIVND (reference sequence). The CDR3 has 16 amino acids. V was clipped by 0 bases and J by 7 bases; unmatched bases: 8. CDR3 loop: CASSIDSQGAGQPQHF. The CDR3 bases are TGTGCCAGTAGTATAGATTCTCAGGGGGCTGGGCAGCCCCAGCATTTT.

V and J are TRBV29-1 and TRBJ1-5; tentatively, D is TRBD1 (6 bases). Trimming removed 5 bases at V and 3 bases at J, with 20 bases between. This CDR3 has 16 residues. Germline V CDR1 and CDR2: SQVTM, ANQGSEA. The CDR3 region is CSVSVRTAGINQPQHF. CDR3 sequence (DNA): TGCAGCGTTTCGGTCCGGACAGCGGGAATCAATCAGCCCCAGCATTTT.

In its sample, this clone was seen once. The genes are TRBV5-1 and TRBJ2-1; TRBD1 matches 11 bases. CDR3 length: 15 amino acids. CDR1 is SGHRS and CDR2 is YFSETQ in the germline V gene. With 2 bases clipped from V and 4 bases from J, the junction kept 2 bases outside the gene matches. CDR3 residues: CASSFGTGGYNEQFF. For the CDR3, the DNA is TGCGCCAGCAGCTTTGGGACAGGGGGATACAATGAGCAGTTCTTC.

This clone was detected only once. The V call is TRBV7-9, the J call TRBJ2-1; 7 nucleotides match TRBD2. V dropped 6 bases and J dropped 3; count of bases not matched to a gene: 14. This CDR3 is built from 17 residues. In germline, CDR1 is SEHNR, CDR2 FQNEAQ (reference sequence). Here the CDR3 DNA reads TGTGCCAGCAGACCTCCCTTAGCGGGCTCTGACTACAATGAGCAGTTCTTC. Protein: CASRPPLAGSDYNEQFF.

This chain connects TRBV10-3 to TRBJ1-2, with a possible D match to TRBD1 (6 bases). This CDR3 has 12 residues. V was trimmed by 5 bases and J by 6 bases, leaving 10 bases between them. Germline lookup yields CDR1 ENHRY and CDR2 SYGVKD. This chain's CDR3 is CAISTGSHGYTF. Written as DNA, the CDR3 is TGTGCCATCAGTACAGGGAGTCATGGCTACACCTTC.

This clone showed up just a few times. V is TRBV9 and J is TRBJ2-2; 8 bases align to TRBD2. Germline CDR1 SGDLS, CDR2 YYNGEE. The CDR3 consists of 15 residues. J was trimmed by 1 base and V by 4 bases; bases with no gene match: 3. The CDR3 spells CASSFSGENTGELFF. In DNA, the CDR3 is TGTGCCAGCAGCTTTAGCGGGGAGAACACCGGGGAGCTGTTTTTT.

This clone was counted once. The J gene is TRBJ2-1, the V gene TRBV7-9; D might be TRBD2 (6 bases). The V end was cut by 6 bases, the J end by 0 bases, with 12 bases between. The CDR3 length is 15 residues. CDR1 SEHNR and CDR2 FQNEAQ come from the germline V gene (reference sequence). CDR3 sequence: CASRRDSSSYNEQFF. CDR3 in DNA: TGTGCCAGCAGGAGGGACTCAAGCTCCTACAATGAGCAGTTCTTC.

This chain connects TRBV7-6 to TRBJ1-6; D perhaps matches TRBD1 (5 bases). CDR1 and CDR2 (germline): SGHVS, FNYEAQ. The ends were cut back, 3 bases at V and 10 bases at J, with 13 bases in the middle. The CDR3 covers 14 residues. For the CDR3, the DNA is TGTGCCAGCAGCTTGGGTGGGGGGGGATCACCCCTCCACTTT. Its translation: CASSLGGGGSPLHF. The variable domain in full, completed from reference TRBV7-6 and TRBJ1-6, reads GAGVSQSPRYKVTKRGQDVALRCDPISGHVSLYWYRQALGQGPEFLTYFNYEAQQDKSGLPNDRFSAERPEGSISTLTIQRTEQRDSAMYRCASSLGGGGSPLHFGNGTRLTVT.

The rearrangement links TRBV7-2 to TRBJ1-6; the D gene is possibly TRBD1 (6 bases). The CDR3 runs to 16 residues. The germline V gene has CDR1 SGHTA and CDR2 FQGNSA. V lost 2 bases to trimming and J lost 3 bases, with 11 bases between them. The CDR3 DNA reads TGTGCCAGCAGCTTACATCCCAGGGGCTATAATTCACCCCTCCACTTT. As protein: CASSLHPRGYNSPLHF.

The chain combines TRBV19 with TRBJ2-2; D gene ambiguous. V shed 11 bases and J shed 1 base, with 17 bases lying between them. The CDR3 spans 15 residues. Germline lookup yields CDR1 LNHDA and CDR2 SQIVND (reference sequence). DNA for the CDR3: TGTGCCGCCGACCGAGGTCTTGGGAACACCGGGGAGCTGTTTTTT. Protein: CAADRGLGNTGELFF.